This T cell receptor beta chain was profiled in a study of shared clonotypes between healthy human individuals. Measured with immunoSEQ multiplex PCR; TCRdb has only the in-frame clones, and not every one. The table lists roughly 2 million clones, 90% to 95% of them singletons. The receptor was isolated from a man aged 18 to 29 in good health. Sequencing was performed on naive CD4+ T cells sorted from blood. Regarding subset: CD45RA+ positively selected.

The CDR3 reads CASSYGGPDYGYTF. The CDR3 DNA is TGTGCCAGCAGTTACGGGGGCCCTGACTATGGCTACACCTTC. The genes are TRBV6-5 and TRBJ1-2, with a weak D call TRBD1 (6 bases). With 2 bases removed from V and 3 bases from J, the gap between germline ends came to 10 bases. This CDR3 contains 14 residues. The V gene's germline CDR1 is MNHEY and CDR2 SVGAGI.